The 26 T cell receptor beta chains given below trace back to one sample, sequenced in a study of shared clonotypes between healthy human individuals. Here immunoSEQ multiplex PCR was the method, and the copy in TCRdb shows in-frame clones only, minus some. In the table there are some 490,000 clones, about 72% of which are singletons. Sequenced input: PBMCs. The receptor source for this set is a woman aged 40 to 50 in good health. Some clones in this sample may be carry-over from other donors' samples.

As to this clone: One base away lies a much larger clone, so this may be a sequencing read error. The chain couples TRBV27 to TRBJ1-4, with a possible D match to TRBD1 (5 bases). The germline CDR1 and CDR2 sequences are MNHEY and SMNVEV (reference sequence). The CDR3 covers 16 residues. In DNA form, the CDR3 reads TGTGCCAGCAGTCAGAGGGGTTACGCAACTAATGAAAAACTGTCTTTT. Translating it yields CASSQRGYATNEKLSF. The whole variable domain, remainder taken from reference TRBV27 and TRBJ1-4, is EAQVTQNPRYLITVTGKKLTVTCSQNMNHEYMSWYRQDPGLGLRQIYYSMNVEVTDKGDVPEGYKVSRKEKRNFPLILESPSPNQTSLYFCASSQRGYATNEKLSFGSGTQLSVL.

This chain's CDR3 is CASTSGTPTGNEQFF. In DNA form, the CDR3 reads TGTGCCAGCACCTCCGGGACCCCGACCGGCAATGAGCAGTTCTTC. The chain is built from TRBV28 and TRBJ2-1, with D perhaps matching TRBD1 or TRBD2 (5 bases each). The germline V gene encodes CDR1 MDHEN and CDR2 SYDVKM. V lost 7 bases and J 6 bases, leaving 19 bases between the germline ends. This CDR3 comprises 15 residues.

The chain couples TRBV5-1 to TRBJ2-3; TRBD1 or TRBD2 may be the D gene (5 bases each). This CDR3 spans 15 amino acids. Germline V gene sequence: CDR1 SGHRS, CDR2 YFSETQ. V was clipped by 7 bases and J by 0 bases, with 15 bases between them. CDR3 protein: CASDLGDGSTDTQYF. DNA for the CDR3: TGCGCCAGCGATCTGGGGGACGGGAGCACAGATACGCAGTATTTT.

The J gene is TRBJ1-2, the V gene TRBV11-2; 7 nucleotides align to TRBD1. Germline values: CDR1 SGHAT, CDR2 FQNNGV. The CDR3 contains 12 residues. The ends lost 5 bases at V and 5 bases at J; junction bases unmatched: 2. CDR3 sequence (DNA): TGTGCCAGCAGCCCCAGGGGGTATGGCTACACCTTC. Translating gives CASSPRGYGYTF.

The rearrangement uses TRBV2 and TRBJ2-3, with 10 bases matching TRBD2. J gave up 0 bases and V 6 bases, and 3 bases lay outside the gene matches. Looked up from germline, CDR1 is SNHLY and CDR2 is FYNNEI. The CDR3 is 15 amino acids. CDR3 sequence reads: CASSETSGSTDTQYF. The CDR3 region has the DNA TGTGCCAGCAGCGAGACTAGCGGGAGCACAGATACGCAGTATTTT. Full variable domain (missing parts from reference TRBV2 and TRBJ2-3): EPEVTQTPSHQVTQMGQEVILRCVPISNHLYFYWYRQILGQKVEFLVSFYNNEISEKSEIFDDQFSVERPDGSNFTLKIRSTKLEDSAMYFCASSETSGSTDTQYFGPGTRLTVL.

In this sample, this clone turned up many times. The rearrangement joins TRBV6-5 to TRBJ2-5, with D perhaps TRBD1 (6 bases). V was shortened by 6 bases and J by 2 bases, with 10 bases between the two germline ends. The germline V gene encodes CDR1 MNHEY and CDR2 SVGAGI. There are 13 residues in the CDR3. The CDR3 protein is CASRRTVQETQYF. The CDR3 coding sequence is TGTGCCAGCAGAAGGACAGTACAAGAGACCCAGTACTTC.

The gene calls are TRBV15 and TRBJ1-2; D gene ambiguous. The CDR3 spans 15 residues. Between the trimmed V and J ends, which lost 5 bases and 8 bases, there was a span of 21 bases. The germline CDR1 and CDR2 sequences are LNHNV and YYDKDF (reference sequence). CDR3 DNA: TGTGCCACCAGCGTGCTGCTAGGGCAAGGCGAGGGCTACACCTTC. Protein sequence: CATSVLLGQGEGYTF.

This chain links TRBV7-6 with TRBJ2-3; TRBD2 agrees at 14 bases. This CDR3 is 18 amino acids long. After removal of 0 bases from V and 2 bases from J, the junction contained 4 bases not matched to a gene. CDR1 and CDR2 (germline): SGHVS, FNYEAQ. CDR3 residues: CASSLAATSGRDTDTQYF. CDR3 nucleotide sequence: TGTGCCAGCAGCTTAGCTGCGACTAGCGGGAGGGACACAGATACGCAGTATTTT. The full variable domain, in which reference TRBV7-6 and TRBJ2-3 provide the parts outside the CDR3, is GAGVSQSPRYKVTKRGQDVALRCDPISGHVSLYWYRQALGQGPEFLTYFNYEAQQDKSGLPNDRFSAERPEGSISTLTIQRTEQRDSAMYRCASSLAATSGRDTDTQYFGPGTRLTVL.

Only one count was recorded for this clone. The rearrangement joins TRBV4-1 to TRBJ2-7; 8 nucleotides line up with TRBD1. J was trimmed by 2 bases and V by 3 bases; bases with no gene match: 3. Per the germline V gene, CDR1 is MGHRA and CDR2 is YSYEKL. This CDR3 comprises 14 residues. The CDR3 spells CASSHRTGTYEQYF. In DNA form, the CDR3 reads TGCGCCAGCAGCCATCGGACAGGGACCTACGAGCAGTACTTC.

CDR3 nucleotides: TGTGCCAGTAAAAGGGGGCTGGACGGGGAGCTGTTTTTT. This translates into CASKRGLDGELFF. The gene calls are TRBV19 and TRBJ2-2, with TRBD1 identical over 7 bases. V was pared by 7 bases and J by 7 bases, with 6 bases of the junction left unmatched. Looked up from germline, CDR1 is LNHDA and CDR2 is SQIVND (reference sequence). The CDR3 covers 13 residues.

With regard to this clone: A much larger clone sits a single nucleotide away, making a read error possible. J is TRBJ1-1 and V is TRBV25-1, with D hard to call. Trimming left V 7 bases short and J 5 bases short, with 17 bases between. CDR1 and CDR2 from the germline V gene are MGHDK and SYGVNS. The CDR3 consists of 14 residues. The CDR3 loop is CASIKQRAQTEAFF. The CDR3 DNA sequence: TGTGCCAGCATTAAACAGAGGGCGCAAACTGAAGCTTTCTTT.

This chain connects TRBV5-1 to TRBJ1-2, with TRBD1 identical over 8 bases. Germline lookup yields CDR1 SGHRS and CDR2 YFSETQ. The V and J ends lost 0 bases and 4 bases, in that order; junction bases with no gene match: 5. The CDR3 consists of 15 residues. CDR3 protein: CASSLDPGGGYGYTF. The CDR3 bases are TGCGCCAGCAGCTTGGACCCAGGGGGCGGCTATGGCTACACCTTC.

The rearrangement joins TRBV11-2 to TRBJ2-3; maybe TRBD1 (6 bases). Trimming took off 2 bases at V and 0 bases at J, with 15 bases between the two ends. The CDR3 loop spans 17 amino acids. Germline CDR1 is SGHAT and CDR2 is FQNNGV. This chain's CDR3 is CASSLRGSVTSTDTQYF. The DNA of the CDR3 is TGTGCCAGCAGCTTAAGGGGGTCGGTGACTAGCACAGATACGCAGTATTTT.

This clone was counted only a few times. This rearrangement joins TRBV19 to TRBJ2-2, with TRBD2 identical over 7 bases. Germline V gene data show CDR1 as LNHDA and CDR2 as SQIVND (reference sequence). The J segment lost 7 bases and the V segment lost 3 bases, leaving 8 bases of the junction unmatched. This CDR3 contains 15 residues. The CDR3 region has the DNA TGTGCCAGTAGTATGGACCTGGGACTATTCGGGGAGCTGTTTTTT. This gives the protein CASSMDLGLFGELFF.

The chain has TRBV9 and TRBJ2-1; TRBD2 matches at 7 bases. The germline CDR1 and CDR2 sequences are SGDLS and YYNGEE. This CDR3 contains 14 residues. The ends lost 0 bases at V and 7 bases at J; junction bases unmatched: 4. As DNA, the CDR3 is TGTGCCAGCAGCGTAGTGGGGGAGGGGAATGAGCAGTTCTTC. This codes for CASSVVGEGNEQFF.

The CDR3 coding sequence is TGTGCCAGCTCACCCGCCCAGGGGGCGGACACTGAAGCTTTCTTT. Residues: CASSPAQGADTEAFF. The rearrangement joins TRBV18 to TRBJ1-1, with 8 bases aligning to TRBD1. Trimming cost V 3 bases and J 3 bases; bases outside gene matches: 6. Per germline, CDR1 KGHSH and CDR2 LQKENI. This CDR3 is 15 amino acids long.

This clone was counted at least ten times. The sample has other DNA sequences that encode this CDR3 too. The V and J genes are TRBV7-2 and TRBJ2-1, with 7 bases identical to TRBD1. V lost 3 bases to trimming and J lost 8 bases; unmatched junction nucleotides: 10. The CDR3 consists of 15 residues. The germline CDR1 and CDR2 sequences are SGHTA and FQGNSA. The DNA of the CDR3 is TGTGCCAGCAGCTTCGGAAGGGGGCCTCGCCATGAGCAGTTCTTC. As protein: CASSFGRGPRHEQFF.

The V and J genes are TRBV28 and TRBJ2-2; D gene uncertain. CDR1 is MDHEN, CDR2 SYDVKM, per germline. The CDR3 sequence is 15 residues long. V lost 3 bases and J lost 0, with 8 bases in between. The CDR3 is CASSFQWPNTGELFF. CDR3 nucleotide sequence: TGTGCCAGCAGTTTCCAGTGGCCGAACACCGGGGAGCTGTTTTTT.

This clone has just a few counts. The rearrangement uses TRBV5-1 and TRBJ1-6; unclear D gene. Germline lookup yields CDR1 SGHRS and CDR2 YFSETQ. This CDR3 has 16 residues. V lost 0 bases to trimming and J lost 7 bases, with 14 bases between them. This CDR3 is CASSLGRIFSNSPLHF. DNA for the CDR3: TGCGCCAGCAGCTTGGGACGCATTTTTAGCAATTCACCCCTCCACTTT.

V gene TRBV5-1 combines with J gene TRBJ2-2, with 8 bases lining up with TRBD2. V lost 0 bases to trimming and J lost 2 bases; unmatched junction nucleotides: 6. CDR3 size: 17 residues. The germline V gene encodes CDR1 SGHRS and CDR2 YFSETQ. The CDR3: CASSLEASGLNTGELFF. The CDR3 coding sequence is TGCGCCAGCAGCTTGGAGGCTAGCGGGTTAAACACCGGGGAGCTGTTTTTT.

The chain links TRBV19 to TRBJ1-5, with D hard to call. V lost 1 base, J lost 6 bases, and 16 bases lay in between. CDR1 and CDR2 from the germline V gene are LNHDA and SQIVND (reference sequence). The CDR3 loop spans 16 amino acids. CDR3: CASSIVPGVSVQPQHF. CDR3 DNA: TGTGCCAGTAGTATAGTTCCCGGGGTATCGGTTCAGCCCCAGCATTTT.

This rearrangement joins TRBV25-1 to TRBJ2-2; 12 positions match TRBD1. This CDR3 has 15 amino acids. Germline trimming cut 6 bases from V and 6 bases from J; bases unmatched to any gene: 5. The germline CDR1 and CDR2 sequences are MGHDK and SYGVNS. CDR3 sequence: CASRGTGGASGELFF. The CDR3 DNA reads as TGTGCCAGCAGGGGGACAGGGGGCGCTTCCGGGGAGCTGTTTTTT.

As regards this clone: One end of the junction fails to match germline, which may point to a read error. The chain has TRBV7-2 and TRBJ2-7, with 8 bases matching TRBD2. Germline loops: CDR1 SGHTA, CDR2 FQGNSA. This CDR3 contains 21 residues. CDR3 coding DNA: TGTGCCAGCAGCATAGCTGAGAGACTAAGCGGGAGCCTTGGGTCCGCCTACGAGCAGTACTTC. This codes for CASSIAERLSGSLGSAYEQYF.

The chain links TRBV4-2 to TRBJ2-5, with 8 bases fitting TRBD2. The CDR3 length is 15 residues. Germline lookup yields CDR1 LGHNA and CDR2 YNFKEQ. Trimming cost V 0 bases and J 9 bases; bases outside gene matches: 9. The CDR3 loop reads CASSQDPGLGASQYF. CDR3 coding DNA: TGTGCCAGCAGCCAAGATCCGGGACTAGGGGCGTCCCAGTACTTC.

This clone was found a few times. The chain joins TRBV6-5 to TRBJ2-7; maybe TRBD1 (5 bases). This CDR3 region has 12 residues. V lost 1 base to trimming and J lost 7 bases, with 8 bases between them. Germline V gene lookup returns CDR1 MNHEY and CDR2 SVGAGI. CDR3 sequence reads: CASSYLAGEQYF. For the CDR3, the DNA is TGTGCCAGCAGTTACTTGGCAGGGGAGCAGTACTTC.

J is TRBJ1-2 and V is TRBV7-2; D perhaps matches TRBD1 (5 bases). The CDR3 extends over 14 amino acids. Trimming removed 2 bases from V and 1 base from J, with 8 bases in between. From germline, CDR1 is SGHTA and CDR2 FQGNSA. CDR3 residues: CASSLTGGNYGYTF. CDR3 DNA sequence: TGTGCCAGCAGCTTAACGGGGGGTAACTATGGCTACACCTTC.